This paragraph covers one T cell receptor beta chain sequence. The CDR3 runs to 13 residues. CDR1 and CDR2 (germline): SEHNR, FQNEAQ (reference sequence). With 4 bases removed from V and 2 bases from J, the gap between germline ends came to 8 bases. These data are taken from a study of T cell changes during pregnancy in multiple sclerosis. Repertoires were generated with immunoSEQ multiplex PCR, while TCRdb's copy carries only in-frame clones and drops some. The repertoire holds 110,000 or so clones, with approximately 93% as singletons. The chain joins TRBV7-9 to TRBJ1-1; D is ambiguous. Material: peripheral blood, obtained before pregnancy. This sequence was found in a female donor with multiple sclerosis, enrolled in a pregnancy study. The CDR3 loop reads CASSSGLNTEAFF. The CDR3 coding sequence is TGTGCCAGCAGCTCTGGCCTTAACACTGAAGCTTTCTTT.